The 25 T cell receptor beta chains in this list originate from one sample, sequenced in a study of blood T cell repertoires in COVID-19. Profiling relied on immunoSEQ multiplex PCR, and the TCRdb table lists in-frame clones only, not all of them. Of about 200,000 clones listed, roughly 90% were seen once; the top ten hold about 6.3%. Sequenced input: peripheral blood. These receptors originate from a man between 60 and 70 years old who had recovered from COVID-19.

This clone was observed once. The chain is built from TRBV7-3 and TRBJ2-1, with D perhaps matching TRBD2 (5 bases). The germline gives CDR1 SGHTA, CDR2 FQGTGA. Trimming removed 0 bases from V and 0 bases from J, with 9 bases in between. The CDR3 runs to 16 residues. This CDR3 reads CASSLTEGTSYNEQFF. CDR3 in DNA: TGTGCCAGCAGCTTAACCGAGGGAACCTCCTACAATGAGCAGTTCTTC.

This clone was picked up one time. The CDR3 DNA is TGTGCCAGCGGCATTAGCGGGGTCAATGAGCAGTTCTTC. Protein sequence: CASGISGVNEQFF. The V and J genes are TRBV7-3 and TRBJ2-1, with TRBD2 identical over 8 bases. J lost 6 bases, V lost 8 bases, and 6 bases had no gene match. Germline V gene data show CDR1 as SGHTA and CDR2 as FQGTGA. There are 13 residues in the CDR3.

V gene TRBV6-6 combines with J gene TRBJ1-2, with 9 positions matching TRBD1. CDR3 length: 13 residues. The J segment lost 6 bases and the V segment lost 8 bases, leaving 7 bases of the junction unmatched. Looked up from germline, CDR1 is MNHNY and CDR2 is SVGAGI (reference sequence). CDR3 nucleotides: TGTGCCAGCGTTACAGGGGGCAGGCATGGCTACACCTTC. Its translation: CASVTGGRHGYTF.

This clone was counted once. This CDR3 reads CAWRKSSYEQYF. CDR3 sequence (DNA): TGTGCCTGGAGGAAGAGCTCCTACGAGCAGTACTTC. The chain joins TRBV30 to TRBJ2-7; no definite D call. The CDR3 has 12 residues. V was shortened by 3 bases and J by 0 bases, with 6 bases between the two germline ends. CDR1 and CDR2 from the germline V gene are GTSNPN and SVGIG (reference sequence).

This sequence joins TRBV7-3 and TRBJ2-5; 10 nucleotides align to TRBD2. J was trimmed by 4 bases and V by 0 bases; bases with no gene match: 8. CDR1 and CDR2 (germline): SGHTA, FQGTGA. This CDR3 is 17 amino acids long. The DNA for the CDR3 is TGTGCCAGCAGCTTAACTGGGATAGCGGGGGGACGAGAGACCCAGTACTTC. It translates to CASSLTGIAGGRETQYF.

CDR3 nucleotide sequence: TGCGCCAGCAGGATGACTTGGACAGACGGGGAGCAGTACTTC. This gives the protein CASRMTWTDGEQYF. V gene TRBV5-1 combines with J gene TRBJ2-7; D is perhaps TRBD1 (6 bases). Trimming shortened V by 5 bases and J by 7 bases, and 19 bases separated the two germline ends. The CDR3 is made up of 14 amino acids. Germline V gene sequence: CDR1 SGHRS, CDR2 YFSETQ.

This chain uses TRBV5-1 with TRBJ1-4; TRBD1 is a possible D gene (5 bases). Trimming pared 0 bases from V and 6 bases from J, leaving 9 bases between. Germline V gene data show CDR1 as SGHRS and CDR2 as YFSETQ. The length of the CDR3 is 14 residues. CDR3 DNA sequence: TGCGCCAGCAGCTTGGGGAGGGGAGATGAAAAACTGTTTTTT. Amino acids: CASSLGRGDEKLFF.

The gene calls are TRBV5-4 and TRBJ2-7; TRBD1 matches 8 bases. Germline V gene lookup returns CDR1 SGHNT and CDR2 YYREEE (reference sequence). V shed 4 bases and J 2 bases; nucleotides not matched to a gene: 8. The CDR3 is 15 amino acids. The CDR3 nucleotides are TGTGCCAGCAGCCGCCTCGACAGGGGCACCTACGAGCAGTACTTC. Its protein product is CASSRLDRGTYEQYF.

The chain is built from TRBV28 and TRBJ2-2; 9 nucleotides agree with TRBD2. J gave up 5 bases and V 5 bases, and 15 bases lay outside the gene matches. CDR1 MDHEN and CDR2 SYDVKM come from the germline V gene. This CDR3 has 18 amino acids. This chain's CDR3 is CASSTPARASGKTGELFF. CDR3 nucleotide sequence: TGTGCCAGCAGTACCCCCGCGAGGGCTAGCGGGAAAACCGGGGAGCTGTTTTTT.

This clone has just a few counts. The V gene is TRBV24-1, the J gene TRBJ2-6, with D perhaps matching TRBD2 (6 bases). The CDR3 has 16 residues. V was pared by 12 bases and J by 0 bases, with 17 bases between. CDR1 is KGHDR, CDR2 SFDVKD, per germline. CDR3 sequence (DNA): TGTGCCGCCGGTCAGGGACTCCACTCTGGGGCCAACGTCCTGACTTTC. Translation gives CAAGQGLHSGANVLTF.

This clone came up a few times. J is TRBJ2-7 and V is TRBV11-2; D may be TRBD2 (6 bases). The germline V gene encodes CDR1 SGHAT and CDR2 FQNNGV. V was trimmed by 4 bases and J by 6 bases, leaving 7 bases between them. The CDR3 is made up of 11 amino acids. For the CDR3, the DNA is TGTGCCAGCAGCTGGGGGGTCGAGCAGTACTTC. Translated: CASSWGVEQYF.

Details on this clone: Since a much larger clone is just one base distant, this may be a read error. This chain connects TRBV29-1 to TRBJ1-4; 9 positions agree with TRBD1. There are 14 residues in the CDR3. From germline, CDR1 is SQVTM and CDR2 ANQGSEA. V lost 6 bases, J lost 2 bases, and 4 bases stayed unmatched. Here the CDR3 reads CSVGTGSTNEKLFF. The DNA of the CDR3 is TGCAGCGTCGGGACAGGGAGCACTAATGAAAAACTGTTTTTT.

The chain uses TRBV4-2 and TRBJ2-3; 9 bases fit TRBD1. CDR3 length: 17 residues. Trimming removed 1 base from V and 4 bases from J; junction bases left unmatched: 9. The V gene's germline CDR1 is LGHNA and CDR2 YNFKEQ. For the CDR3, the DNA is TGTGCCAGCAGCCAAGTGGGGGGACAGGGTATTTCAGATACGCAGTATTTT. Translated, it gives CASSQVGGQGISDTQYF.

The chain uses TRBV7-9 and TRBJ2-4; a possible D gene is TRBD1 (6 bases). V was trimmed by 1 base and J by 7 bases, leaving 23 bases between them. The V gene's germline CDR1 is SEHNR and CDR2 FQNEAQ (reference sequence). There are 18 residues in the CDR3. The CDR3 DNA sequence: TGTGCCAGCAGCTTAGGGGTTTATACAGGGAAGTACGTGAACATTCAGTACTTC. It encodes CASSLGVYTGKYVNIQYF.

V gene TRBV5-4 combines with J gene TRBJ1-1; tentatively, D is TRBD1 (5 bases). The ends were cut back, 7 bases at V and 5 bases at J, with 12 bases in the middle. Germline V CDR1 and CDR2: SGHNT, YYREEE (reference sequence). This CDR3 region has 12 residues. This CDR3 is CASGQKGTEAFF. The CDR3, as DNA: TGTGCCAGCGGACAAAAGGGGACTGAAGCTTTCTTT. Looking up the rest from reference TRBV5-4 and TRBJ1-1 gives the full variable domain: ETGVTQSPTHLIKTRGQQVTLRCSSQSGHNTVSWYQQALGQGPQFIFQYYREEENGRGNFPPRFSGLQFPNYSSELNVNALELDDSALYLCASGQKGTEAFFGQGTRLTVV.

The chain uses TRBV2 and TRBJ2-3, with D tentatively TRBD2 (6 bases). The ends were cut back, 6 bases at V and 4 bases at J, with 23 bases in the middle. Germline values: CDR1 SNHLY, CDR2 FYNNEI. This CDR3 is 17 amino acids long. Written as DNA, the CDR3 is TGTGCCAGCAGCCGCCCGGAGGGACGGAGACTCGCAGATACGCAGTATTTT. This sequence encodes CASSRPEGRRLADTQYF.

V gene TRBV6-5 combines with J gene TRBJ1-4, with D unclear. V was trimmed by 7 bases and J by 4 bases, leaving 13 bases between them. Per germline, CDR1 MNHEY and CDR2 SVGAGI. This CDR3 comprises 14 residues. CDR3: CASKGELLNEKLFF. The CDR3, as DNA: TGTGCCAGCAAGGGAGAGCTACTTAATGAAAAACTGTTTTTT.

The chain uses TRBV9 and TRBJ2-1; 7 bases agree with TRBD1. Trimming at V came to 7 bases and at J to 0 bases, leaving 16 bases not matched to a gene. This CDR3 has 18 amino acids. Germline V lookup: CDR1 SGDLS, CDR2 YYNGEE. The DNA for the CDR3 is TGTGCCAGCGGATTAAGTACCGGGGACAGAAGCTCCTACAATGAGCAGTTCTTC. The encoded protein is CASGLSTGDRSSYNEQFF.

This sequence joins TRBV6-1 and TRBJ1-5; TRBD1 might be the D (5 bases). Germline V CDR1 and CDR2: MNHNS, SASEGT. The CDR3 runs 15 residues. The germline V and J ends were trimmed by 2 bases and 7 bases, with 15 bases remaining between them. The DNA of the CDR3 is TGTGCCAGCAGTGAATATTCCAGGGTAAACCAGCCCCAGCATTTT. It translates to CASSEYSRVNQPQHF.

The chain couples TRBV11-2 to TRBJ2-1; D is perhaps TRBD2 (7 bases). Germline V gives CDR1 SGHAT, CDR2 FQNNGV. This CDR3 is 16 amino acids long. V was clipped by 1 base and J by 7 bases, with 17 bases between them. The CDR3 nucleotides are TGTGCCAGCAGCTTAGTGCCCGGGGGGAGGGGGAATGAGCAGTTCTTC. Encoded protein: CASSLVPGGRGNEQFF.

V gene TRBV6-2 or TRBV6-3 combines with J gene TRBJ1-5; D ambiguous. Germline lookup yields CDR1 MNHEY and CDR2 SVGEGT. Between the trimmed V and J ends, which lost 5 bases and 7 bases, there was a span of 9 bases. The CDR3 is 12 residues long. The CDR3 region is CASSPTSQPQHF. The CDR3 nucleotides are TGTGCCAGCAGTCCCACTTCGCAGCCCCAGCATTTT.

The rearrangement uses TRBV5-4 and TRBJ1-4; 8 positions agree with TRBD1. With V trimmed by 4 bases and J by 4 bases, 9 bases remained unmatched. Germline CDR1 is SGHNT and CDR2 is YYREEE (reference sequence). The CDR3 totals 16 residues. The CDR3 nucleotides are TGTGCCAGCAGCGCGCCCGGGACAGGCGTTAATGAAAAACTGTTTTTT. It is translated as CASSAPGTGVNEKLFF.

The J gene is TRBJ2-1, the V gene TRBV3-1 (or the pseudogene TRBV3-2), with a weak D call TRBD2 (7 bases). This CDR3 region has 16 residues. Germline loops: CDR1 LGHDT, CDR2 YNNKEL (reference sequence). Trimming removed 3 bases at V and 4 bases at J, with 16 bases between. CDR3 sequence reads: CASSQGERGAYNEQFF. The CDR3 DNA sequence: TGTGCCAGCAGCCAGGGAGAACGGGGGGCATACAATGAGCAGTTCTTC.

The chain employs TRBV5-1 and TRBJ2-7, with D perhaps TRBD1 (5 bases). The V and J ends lost 0 bases and 4 bases respectively, with 11 bases between them. Germline assignment: CDR1 SGHRS and CDR2 YFSETQ. The CDR3 spans 14 residues. Here the CDR3 reads CASSLDSGMYEQYF. The CDR3 nucleotides are TGCGCCAGCAGCTTGGACTCAGGGATGTACGAGCAGTACTTC.

This chain uses TRBV6-5 with TRBJ1-1; D is unresolved. This CDR3 contains 14 residues. Germline assignment: CDR1 MNHEY and CDR2 SVGAGI. Trimming shortened V by 2 bases and J by 1 base, and 8 bases separated the two germline ends. The DNA for the CDR3 is TGTGCCAGCAGTTACGGAGGAGCGAACACTGAAGCTTTCTTT. It translates to CASSYGGANTEAFF.